This T cell receptor beta chain is from a study of blood T cells in healthy people across ages. This CDR3 comprises 14 residues. Germline V gene data show CDR1 as SGHRS and CDR2 as YFSETQ. With V trimmed by 4 bases and J by 3 bases, 4 bases remained unmatched. Details on this clonotype: No antigen is known for it.

General study results and limits: Older age went with lower TCR beta diversity per million T cells, in a roughly linear way. Relative to aged donors, long-lived donors carried more naive CD4+ cells and displayed higher diversity. Diversity figures derived from one million T cells were judged to underestimate the true value.

Next came a second PCR, run for 7 to 11 cycles, which used a sample-barcoded 5' primer along with a J-beta primer mix. TCRdb reprocessed the 5' RACE reads with MiXCR, giving one entry per CDR3 protein. This table holds 850,000 to 1,100,000 distinct CDR3 sequences, roughly two fifths found once. This TCR was recovered from a man in his late teens or twenties in good health. The chain recombines TRBV5-1 with TRBJ2-5; TRBD2 agrees at 9 bases. The sequencing sample was made of blood. The CDR3 sequence is CASSPVAGEETQYF. The CDR3 DNA reads TGCGCCAGCAGCCCCGTAGCGGGAGAAGAGACCCAGTACTTC.